This is a list of T cell receptor beta chains from one sample in a study of cytomegalovirus exposure and HLA in healthy donors. The assay was immunoSEQ multiplex PCR, and TCRdb's table has in-frame clones only and misses some. The sample holds some 110,000 clones, approximately 74% seen once. Sequenced: PBMCs. The receptors come from a woman aged 50 to 60 in good health and CMV-seropositive. The CDR3 runs from the conserved cysteine through the conserved F or W. D genes are given only for firm matches. Size is omitted from some rows. Given values are once, few, many or a class for expanded clones.

v_call	d_call	clone_size	j_call	cdr3_aa	cdr3_nt
TRBV14	NA	NA	TRBJ2-1	CASSQVQGDEQFF	TGTGCCAGCAGCCAAGTCCAGGGCGATGAGCAGTTCTTC
TRBV10-3	TRBD1	NA	TRBJ1-2	CAIWDRGPFNYGYTF	TGTGCCATCTGGGACAGGGGTCCCTTTAACTATGGCTACACCTTC
TRBV7-2	NA	NA	TRBJ2-1	CASSTGGGINEQFF	TGTGCCAGCAGCACCGGCGGCGGGATCAATGAGCAGTTCTTC
TRBV4-2	TRBD1	NA	TRBJ1-1	CASSLDRGNTEAFF	TGTGCCAGCAGCCTCGACAGGGGTAACACTGAAGCTTTCTTT
TRBV27	TRBD1	NA	TRBJ2-3	CASSPRQGAILDTQYF	TGTGCCAGCAGTCCGAGACAGGGGGCAATTCTAGATACGCAGTATTTT
TRBV9	NA	NA	TRBJ2-3	CASGKLQAPTDTQYF	TGTGCCAGCGGCAAACTTCAAGCGCCGACAGATACGCAGTATTTT
TRBV28	NA	NA	TRBJ2-7	CASSLSGSPGQYF	TGTGCCAGCAGTTTATCGGGGTCTCCTGGGCAGTACTTC
TRBV29-1	TRBD1	NA	TRBJ2-7	CSVEKGGRYEQYF	TGCAGCGTTGAAAAAGGGGGCCGCTACGAGCAGTACTTC
TRBV7-2	NA	once	TRBJ2-5	CASSSLSTVEETQYF	TGTGCCAGCAGCTCCCTCTCGACAGTCGAAGAGACCCAGTACTTC
TRBV7-3	NA	NA	TRBJ1-2	CASSSTGAGDGYTF	TGTGCCAGCAGCTCCACAGGTGCAGGGGATGGCTACACCTTC
TRBV10-3	TRBD2	NA	TRBJ2-1	CAISELAGGNEQFF	TGTGCCATCAGTGAGCTAGCGGGAGGGAATGAGCAGTTCTTC
TRBV19	NA	NA	TRBJ1-5	CASSIEGNQPQHF	TGTGCCAGTAGTATTGAGGGAAATCAGCCCCAGCATTTT
TRBV2	NA	NA	TRBJ1-6	CASSLDTGSTPLHF	TGTGCCAGCAGTCTCGATACAGGGAGCACACCCCTCCACTTT
TRBV4-2	TRBD2	few	TRBJ2-3	CASSQGSGGATDTQYF	TGTGCCAGCAGCCAAGGTAGCGGGGGGGCCACAGATACGCAGTATTTT
TRBV7-9	TRBD2	NA	TRBJ2-3	CASNGLALSDTQYF	TGTGCCAGCAACGGACTAGCACTCTCAGATACGCAGTATTTT
TRBV15	NA	NA	TRBJ1-2	CATSRDLGTGINGYTF	TGTGCCACCAGCAGAGATCTTGGTACAGGCATTAATGGCTACACCTTC
TRBV6-4	TRBD2	NA	TRBJ2-1	CASSETSGGARQFF	TGTGCCAGCAGTGAAACTAGCGGGGGGGCACGGCAGTTCTTC
TRBV5-1	NA	NA	TRBJ1-1	CASSSASGGLNTEAFF	TGCGCCAGCAGCTCCGCCTCTGGAGGGCTGAACACTGAAGCTTTCTTT
TRBV2	NA	NA	TRBJ2-6	CASSLRSPGANVLTF	TGTGCCAGCAGCCTTCGGTCCCCTGGGGCCAACGTCCTGACTTTC
TRBV28	TRBD1	NA	TRBJ2-7	CASTAIPGQVPWEQYF	TGTGCCAGCACCGCGATACCGGGACAGGTACCCTGGGAGCAGTACTTC
TRBV28	TRBD1	NA	TRBJ1-4	CASSSPGQDNEKLFF	TGTGCCAGCAGTTCCCCGGGACAGGATAATGAAAAACTGTTTTTT
TRBV19	NA	NA	TRBJ1-4	CASSIGGREKLFF	TGTGCCAGTAGTATCGGGGGGCGTGAAAAACTGTTTTTT
TRBV10-3	TRBD1	NA	TRBJ2-7	CAIKGTDYEQYF	TGTGCCATCAAGGGGACAGACTACGAGCAGTACTTC
TRBV2	NA	NA	TRBJ2-5	CASSDGLGGIPYF	TGTGCCAGCAGTGACGGACTGGGAGGCATCCCGTACTTC
TRBV19	NA	NA	TRBJ1-4	CASNRITNEKLFF	TGTGCCAGTAACAGGATTACTAATGAAAAACTGTTTTTT
TRBV19	NA	NA	TRBJ2-3	CASSRSTDTQYF	TGTGCCAGTAGTCGGAGCACAGATACGCAGTATTTT
TRBV10-3	TRBD1	once	TRBJ1-1	CAISFGQGTEAFF	TGTGCCATCAGCTTCGGACAGGGCACTGAAGCTTTCTTT
TRBV7-3	NA	NA	TRBJ2-3	CASAPRGGDTDTQYF	TGTGCCAGCGCTCCTCGAGGGGGTGACACAGATACGCAGTATTTT
TRBV11-2	TRBD1	few	TRBJ2-7	CASSLQSTGTYEQYF	TGTGCCAGCAGCCTCCAATCGACAGGGACCTACGAGCAGTACTTC
TRBV4-3	NA	NA	TRBJ1-5	CASSQGLDQPQHF	TGCGCCAGCAGCCAAGGGCTTGATCAGCCCCAGCATTTT
TRBV30	NA	NA	TRBJ2-2	CAWSARVDTGELFF	TGTGCCTGGAGTGCCAGGGTCGACACCGGGGAGCTGTTTTTT
TRBV5-1	NA	NA	TRBJ1-2	CASSLNTVDYGYTF	TGCGCCAGCAGCTTGAATACAGTCGACTATGGCTACACCTTC
TRBV5-4	TRBD1	few	TRBJ2-7	CASRLQGASSYEQYF	TGTGCCAGCAGACTACAGGGGGCGAGTTCCTACGAGCAGTACTTC
TRBV5-4	TRBD1	NA	TRBJ1-4	CASSLNRGNNEKLFF	TGTGCCAGCAGCTTAAACAGGGGCAATAATGAAAAACTGTTTTTT
TRBV18	TRBD1	NA	TRBJ1-1	CASSSRQGNTEAFF	TGTGCCAGCTCATCTAGACAGGGGAACACTGAAGCTTTCTTT
TRBV7-2	NA	NA	TRBJ2-5	CASSLGARGGTQYF	TGTGCCAGCAGCTTAGGTGCGCGGGGTGGAACCCAGTACTTC
TRBV10-1	TRBD2	NA	TRBJ2-3	CASSLSLAADTQYF	TGCGCCAGCAGTTTATCACTAGCGGCAGATACGCAGTATTTT
TRBV7-9	NA	NA	TRBJ2-3	CASSLTGSQGSTQYF	TGTGCCAGCAGCTTAACGGGGTCCCAGGGGAGTACGCAGTATTTT
TRBV30	NA	few	TRBJ2-5	CAWSVGRYQETQYF	TGTGCCTGGAGTGTTGGCAGATACCAAGAGACCCAGTACTTC
TRBV7-3	NA	NA	TRBJ2-7	CASSLYGSDSYEQYF	TGTGCCAGCAGCTTATACGGGAGTGACTCCTACGAGCAGTACTTC
TRBV6-1	TRBD1	NA	TRBJ1-1	CASKVKGAMNTEAFF	TGTGCCAGCAAAGTAAAGGGGGCAATGAACACTGAAGCTTTCTTT
TRBV18	TRBD1	few	TRBJ2-1	CASSLGLGQGSDEQFF	TGTGCCAGCTCACTGGGTCTGGGACAGGGCTCGGATGAGCAGTTCTTC
TRBV7-2	TRBD1	NA	TRBJ2-7	CASSLEQGTYEQYF	TGTGCCAGCAGCTTAGAACAGGGGACCTACGAGCAGTACTTC
TRBV9	NA	NA	TRBJ2-5	CASSVAGGGETQYF	TGTGCCAGCAGCGTAGCTGGTGGGGGCGAGACCCAGTACTTC
TRBV5-1	TRBD1	NA	TRBJ2-7	CASSFTPGQGLYEQYF	TGCGCCAGCAGCTTCACTCCGGGACAGGGTTTATACGAGCAGTACTTC
TRBV7-2	TRBD2	NA	TRBJ2-3	CASSFLSAGGRSDTQYF	TGTGCCAGCAGCTTCCTGTCAGCGGGGGGTAGGTCAGATACGCAGTATTTT
TRBV4-2	NA	NA	TRBJ2-2	CASSETSRDTGELFF	TGTGCCAGCAGCGAGACTAGTCGGGACACCGGGGAGCTGTTTTTT
TRBV27	TRBD1	NA	TRBJ1-1	CASSLATGGRGEAFF	TGTGCCAGCAGTTTAGCGACAGGGGGCAGGGGTGAAGCTTTCTTT
TRBV19	NA	NA	TRBJ1-1	CASSIERGGTEAFF	TGTGCCAGTAGTATAGAACGGGGAGGCACTGAAGCTTTCTTT
TRBV9	TRBD1	NA	TRBJ2-7	CASSAGQLDEQYF	TGTGCCAGCAGCGCGGGACAGCTGGACGAGCAGTACTTC
TRBV10-3	NA	NA	TRBJ1-5	CASREGLNQPQHF	TGTGCCAGCAGGGAGGGACTCAATCAGCCCCAGCATTTT
TRBV6-6	TRBD1	NA	TRBJ1-3	CASSYVDRGENTIYF	TGTGCCAGCAGTTATGTGGACAGGGGAGAAAACACCATATATTTT
TRBV19	TRBD1	NA	TRBJ1-2	CASSMSGQAPHYGYTF	TGTGCCAGTAGTATGTCGGGACAGGCCCCCCACTATGGCTACACCTTC
TRBV7-9	NA	NA	TRBJ1-6	CASSSHGDSPLHF	TGTGCCAGCAGCTCTCACGGGGATTCACCCCTCCACTTT
TRBV11-2	NA	NA	TRBJ1-1	CASSSEQGMWTEAFF	TGTGCCAGCAGCTCAGAACAGGGAATGTGGACTGAAGCTTTCTTT
TRBV30	NA	NA	TRBJ1-6	CAWRFPAGGNSPLHF	TGTGCCTGGAGGTTTCCGGCGGGGGGTAATTCACCCCTCCACTTT